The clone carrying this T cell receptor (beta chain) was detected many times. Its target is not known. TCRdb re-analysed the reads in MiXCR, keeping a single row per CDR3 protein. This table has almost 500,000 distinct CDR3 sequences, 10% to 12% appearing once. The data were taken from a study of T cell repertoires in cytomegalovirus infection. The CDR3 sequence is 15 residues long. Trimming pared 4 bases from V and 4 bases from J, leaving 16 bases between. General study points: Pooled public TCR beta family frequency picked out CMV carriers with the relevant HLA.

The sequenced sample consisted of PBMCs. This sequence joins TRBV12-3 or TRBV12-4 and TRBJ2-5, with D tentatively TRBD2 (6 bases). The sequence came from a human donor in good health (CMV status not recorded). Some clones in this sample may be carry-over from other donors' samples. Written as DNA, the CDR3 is TGTGCCAGCAGTTCCCCAGGGACGGGAGCAGAGACCCAGTACTTC. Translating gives CASSSPGTGAETQYF.